The 10 T cell receptor beta chains below come from one sample, sequenced in a study of a mutant IDH1 vaccine in newly diagnosed glioma. Indicated time point: baseline, week 1 (first vaccination visit). Noted treatment: pre-vaccination baseline after standard-of-care therapy. Repertoires were generated with immunoSEQ multiplex PCR, while TCRdb's copy carries only in-frame clones and drops some. The table includes 95,000 to 100,000 clones, approximately 90% detected once. Specimen: PBMCs, collected from a glioma patient treated with radiotherapy, temozolomide or both. The source is a woman aged 45-65 years with glioma.

The J gene is TRBJ2-1, the V gene TRBV4-2; 13 positions match TRBD2. This CDR3 has 15 amino acids. Germline values: CDR1 LGHNA, CDR2 YNFKEQ. Unmatched junction bases numbered 1, after V lost 1 base and J lost 7 bases. In nucleotides, the CDR3 is TGTGCCAGCAGCCAAGTGACTAGCGGGGGGAATGAGCAGTTCTTC. Translating it yields CASSQVTSGGNEQFF.

The chain is built from TRBV6-6 and TRBJ2-1; D is ambiguous. Germline V gene lookup returns CDR1 MNHNY and CDR2 SVGAGI (reference sequence). The CDR3 spans 15 residues. Trimming shortened V by 2 bases and J by 7 bases, and 15 bases separated the two germline ends. CDR3 protein: CASSYTIEPTNEQFF. DNA of the CDR3: TGTGCCAGCAGTTACACTATCGAACCGACAAATGAGCAGTTCTTC.

The chain carries TRBV10-1 and TRBJ2-7; TRBD2 matches 7 bases. CDR1 is WNHNN, CDR2 SYGVQD, per germline (reference sequence). V shed 7 bases, J shed 4 bases, and the junction held 7 bases outside the gene matches. This CDR3 region has 13 residues. The DNA for the CDR3 is TGCGCCAGCAAAATCGGACTAGTTTACGAGCAGTACTTC. It encodes CASKIGLVYEQYF.

The V and J genes are TRBV19 and TRBJ2-7; D is unclear. Germline assignment: CDR1 LNHDA and CDR2 SQIVND (reference sequence). The V and J ends lost 0 bases and 3 bases respectively, with 15 bases between them. This CDR3 has 16 residues. CDR3 in amino acids: CASSIDLEQRYYEQYF. CDR3 coding DNA: TGTGCCAGTAGTATAGATCTGGAACAGCGATACTACGAGCAGTACTTC.

J is TRBJ2-1 and V is TRBV13; the D gene is possibly TRBD1 (5 bases). This CDR3 spans 12 amino acids. Germline-derived CDR1 and CDR2 are PRHDT and FYEKMQ (reference sequence). V lost 4 bases and J lost 11, with 12 bases in between. The CDR3 sequence: CASSSYVGQQFF. The DNA of the CDR3 is TGTGCCAGCAGCTCTTACGTGGGGCAGCAGTTCTTC.

The gene calls are TRBV7-9 and TRBJ2-5; TRBD1 matches 9 bases. With V trimmed by 1 base and J by 1 base, 13 bases remained unmatched. The CDR3 loop spans 19 amino acids. Germline-derived CDR1 and CDR2 are SEHNR and FQNEAQ (reference sequence). The CDR3 nucleotides read TGTGCCAGCAGCTTAGGGGGGACAGGGCAAGCGGGCCTCCAAGAGACCCAGTACTTC. Amino acids: CASSLGGTGQAGLQETQYF.

The CDR3 region is CASSGHRTGVAEAFF. The CDR3 region has the DNA TGTGCCAGCAGTGGACATAGGACAGGGGTTGCTGAAGCTTTCTTT. V is TRBV2 and J is TRBJ1-1; 9 positions agree with TRBD1. V shed 4 bases, J shed 6 bases, and the junction held 9 bases outside the gene matches. The germline V gene encodes CDR1 SNHLY and CDR2 FYNNEI. The CDR3 totals 15 residues.

The chain uses TRBV5-1 and TRBJ2-3, with D perhaps matching TRBD2 (5 bases). Germline V gene sequence: CDR1 SGHRS, CDR2 YFSETQ. Trimming removed 4 bases from V and 5 bases from J, with 11 bases in between. The CDR3 has 13 amino acids. CDR3 loop: CASSELGEDTQYF. The CDR3 nucleotides read TGCGCCAGCAGCGAGCTCGGGGAAGATACGCAGTATTTT. The full variable domain, rest sourced from reference TRBV5-1 and TRBJ2-3, is KAGVTQTPRYLIKTRGQQVTLSCSPISGHRSVSWYQQTPGQGLQFLFEYFSETQRNKGNFPGRFSGRQFSNSRSEMNVSTLELGDSALYLCASSELGEDTQYFGPGTRLTVL.

This chain links TRBV5-3 with TRBJ2-1; 10 bases are shared with TRBD1. TRBV5-3 is given ORF status, its function remaining uncertain. This CDR3 comprises 12 residues. The CDR3 here is CGGTGEVNEQFF. CDR3 nucleotides: TGTGGAGGGACAGGGGAGGTCAATGAGCAGTTCTTC.

The chain has TRBV10-3 and TRBJ2-7, with 7 bases lining up with TRBD1. Per germline, CDR1 ENHRY and CDR2 SYGVKD. Unmatched junction bases numbered 4, after V lost 7 bases and J lost 1 base. This CDR3 is 13 amino acids long. DNA for the CDR3: TGTGCCATCACCGGGACAGAGTCCTACGAGCAGTACTTC. This translates into CAITGTESYEQYF.